This is a list of T cell receptor beta chains from one sample in a study of T cell responses to AZD1222 COVID-19 vaccine. The protocol was immunoSEQ multiplex PCR, while the TCRdb copy is restricted to in-frame clones and leaves out a portion. Among approximately 150,000 clones listed, 90% to 95% were seen once. The sample here was peripheral blood, taken 28 days after the second AZD1222 dose. The receptors derive from an adult who received the AZD1222 COVID-19 vaccine. Each CDR3 is given with its conserved first and last residue. A D gene is named only where the DNA matches it firmly. A row's size may be missing; if present it is once, few, many or a size class.

V gene,J gene,D gene,clone size,CDR3 DNA,CDR3 protein
TRBV6-5,TRBJ2-5,TRBD1,-,TGTGCCAGCAGCCTACAGGGGGCTCGGGAGACCCAGTACTTC,CASSLQGARETQYF
TRBV10-3,TRBJ1-5,-,-,TGTGCCATCAGTGAGAAGGGGCTTCGGCCCCAGCATTTT,CAISEKGLRPQHF
TRBV19,TRBJ2-1,TRBD2,-,TGTGCCAGTAGTCCATGGACTAGTAGCAATGAGCAGTTCTTC,CASSPWTSSNEQFF
TRBV5-1,TRBJ1-2,-,-,TGCGCCAGCAGCTTTAGGGTGGACAGCCCTATCACCTTC,CASSFRVDSPITF
TRBV12-3/TRBV12-4,TRBJ1-3,-,-,TGTGCCAGCAGTTTGGTTGGTGGAAACACCATATATTTT,CASSLVGGNTIYF
TRBV5-1,TRBJ2-3,TRBD2,-,TGCGCCAGCAGCAGCGGACTAGCGGGGACAGATACGCAGTATTTT,CASSSGLAGTDTQYF
TRBV10-2,TRBJ2-2,-,-,TGCGCCAGCAGTCGGGTGGCTGTGGGGGAGCTGTTTTTT,CASSRVAVGELFF
TRBV20-1,TRBJ2-7,-,-,TGCAGTGCTAGCGGGAGCTACGAGCAGTACTTC,CSASGSYEQYF
TRBV7-2,TRBJ2-7,TRBD2,few,TGTGCCAGCAGCCGCGGGGTAGCGGGAGGCTACGAGCAGTACTTC,CASSRGVAGGYEQYF
TRBV28,TRBJ2-7,-,few,TGTGCCAGCACCCGGCCGGGGAACTCCTACGAGCAGTACTTC,CASTRPGNSYEQYF
TRBV3-1/TRBV3-2,TRBJ2-5,-,-,TGTGCCAGCAGCCAAGTCGCGGGAATCCAAGAGACCCAGTACTTC,CASSQVAGIQETQYF
TRBV7-9,TRBJ1-5,-,-,TGTGCCAGCAGCTCACGGGGGGTCGAACAGCCCCAGCATTTT,CASSSRGVEQPQHF
TRBV19,TRBJ1-2,-,-,TGTGCCAGTAGCCGGGTAAGCGGTAACTATGGCTACACCTTC,CASSRVSGNYGYTF
TRBV6-5,TRBJ2-3,TRBD1,-,TGTGCCAGCAGTTACTCAGGGGGCACGACAGATACGCAGTATTTT,CASSYSGGTTDTQYF
TRBV11-1,TRBJ2-1,TRBD2,-,TGTGCCAGCAGCCTAGGCAGCGGGGGTGAGCAGTTCTTC,CASSLGSGGEQFF
TRBV18,TRBJ2-4,-,-,TGTGCCAGCCGGGTGAAGGCCAAAAACATTCAGTACTTC,CASRVKAKNIQYF
TRBV30,TRBJ2-1,-,-,TGTGCCTGGAGTGCCCGGTTCCATGAGCAGTTCTTC,CAWSARFHEQFF
TRBV11-3,TRBJ1-1,-,-,TGTGCCAGCAGCCGGGACCAATCGAACACTGAAGCTTTCTTT,CASSRDQSNTEAFF
TRBV7-2,TRBJ2-1,TRBD2,-,TGTGCCAGCAGCTTATCCCCCCTTTTAGCGGGAGTAAGCTACAATGAGCAGTTCTTC,CASSLSPLLAGVSYNEQFF
TRBV7-9,TRBJ2-1,TRBD2,-,TGTGCCAGCAGCTTTTCAGCGGGAGCAGTGACCTACAATGAGCAGTTCTTC,CASSFSAGAVTYNEQFF
TRBV11-2,TRBJ1-2,-,once,TGTGCCAGCAGCTTTCGGCGTGGCTACACCTTC,CASSFRRGYTF
TRBV24-1,TRBJ1-6,TRBD1,few,TGTGCCACCGCTCGGGACAGTAATTCACCCCTCCACTTT,CATARDSNSPLHF
TRBV7-3,TRBJ2-1,-,-,TGTGCCAGCAGCTTTTCTAGGGGCAATGAGCAGTTCTTC,CASSFSRGNEQFF
TRBV5-6,TRBJ1-2,TRBD1,-,TGTGCCAGCAGCTTTACCACAGGGGGCGGCTTAGGCTACACCTTC,CASSFTTGGGLGYTF
TRBV9,TRBJ1-2,-,-,TGTGCCAGCAGCCCCCTCGACAGACCATCGGGTGGCTACACCTTC,CASSPLDRPSGGYTF
TRBV5-8,TRBJ1-5,-,-,TGTGCCAGCAGCCCACTTCTCCGGGATTCGAATCAGCCCCAGCATTTT,CASSPLLRDSNQPQHF
TRBV24-1,TRBJ2-3,-,-,TGTGCCACCAGTGATTGGGGCGGGGTTAGCACAGATACGCAGTATTTT,CATSDWGGVSTDTQYF
TRBV7-9,TRBJ2-3,TRBD2,-,TGTGCCAGCAGTAGGGAGGGCCGCACAGATACGCAGTATTTT,CASSREGRTDTQYF
TRBV19,TRBJ1-3,TRBD1,-,TGTGCCAGTTCTCAGGGGGCGGCTGGAAACACCATATATTTT,CASSQGAAGNTIYF
TRBV11-2,TRBJ2-2,TRBD2,-,TGTGCCAGCAGCTTCCCTCCTAGCGGGAGTAAGAGAACCGGGGAGCTGTTTTTT,CASSFPPSGSKRTGELFF
TRBV5-1,TRBJ2-6,-,-,TGCGCCAGCAGCTTGGTAGGGGGACGGCTCTCTGGGGCCAACGTCCTGACTTTC,CASSLVGGRLSGANVLTF
TRBV5-1,TRBJ1-2,-,-,TGCGCCAGCAGCCCGGAGGCCCCAGCTAACTATGGCTACACCTTC,CASSPEAPANYGYTF
TRBV10-3,TRBJ1-2,-,-,TGTGCCATCAGTGTGGACATATATGGCTACACCTTC,CAISVDIYGYTF
TRBV6-6,TRBJ2-7,-,-,TGTGCCAGCACCCCCCAGGGAACTGGGACCTACGAGCAGTACTTC,CASTPQGTGTYEQYF
TRBV7-2,TRBJ1-1,-,-,TGTGCCAGCAGCTTAGGGGGGGGGTTGAACACTGAAGCTTTCTTT,CASSLGGGLNTEAFF
TRBV2,TRBJ1-2,-,once,TGTGCCAGCAGTTCGGACCCCTATAATGGCTACACCTTC,CASSSDPYNGYTF
TRBV6-5,TRBJ1-1,-,-,TGTAGAACGGGACACCTGAACACTGAAGCTTTCTTT,CRTGHLNTEAFF
TRBV5-1,TRBJ2-5,TRBD1,-,TGCGCCAGCAGCTTTGGAGGACAGGGGGCGCGGGAGACCCAGTACTTC,CASSFGGQGARETQYF
TRBV6-5,TRBJ2-1,-,-,TGTGCCAGCAGTTACGGGGCCTACAATGAGCAGTTCTTC,CASSYGAYNEQFF
TRBV5-4,TRBJ2-3,-,-,TGTGCCAGCAGCTTGAGGATGAGCACAGATACGCAGTATTTT,CASSLRMSTDTQYF
TRBV11-2,TRBJ2-4,-,-,TGTGCCAGCGGTCCCCCCAAAAACATTCAGTACTTC,CASGPPKNIQYF
TRBV7-3,TRBJ1-1,-,once,TGTGCCAGCAGCCTGGGCAGTTCGTCCACTGAAGCTTTCTTT,CASSLGSSSTEAFF
TRBV7-6,TRBJ2-1,TRBD2,-,TGTGCCAGCAGCTCCGAGGCGACTAGCGGTCACAATGAGCAGTTCTTC,CASSSEATSGHNEQFF
TRBV28,TRBJ1-2,TRBD1,-,TGTGCCAGCAGCCCGGGACAGGAGTTCTATGGCTACACCTTC,CASSPGQEFYGYTF
TRBV11-3,TRBJ2-1,TRBD2,-,TGTGCCAGCAGCCAACCCCGACTAGCGGGAGGGAACAATGAGCAGTTCTTC,CASSQPRLAGGNNEQFF
TRBV15,TRBJ2-2,TRBD2,-,TGTGCCACCAGCAGAGGCCGACTAGCTACAAACACCGGGGAGCTGTTTTTT,CATSRGRLATNTGELFF
TRBV30,TRBJ2-1,TRBD2,-,TGTGCCTGGAACGCCGGGACTAGCGGTGCCTACAATGAGCAGTTCTTC,CAWNAGTSGAYNEQFF
TRBV21-1,TRBJ1-5,-,-,TGTGCCAGCAGCAAGAAGCCCCAGGCCCGCTACAATCAGCCCCAGCATTTT,CASSKKPQARYNQPQHF
TRBV28,TRBJ1-1,TRBD1,-,TGTGCCAGCAGTTTAGGGACAGGGTTTCGGACTGAAGCTTTCTTT,CASSLGTGFRTEAFF
TRBV9,TRBJ2-7,-,few,TGTGCCAGCGGGAAGGGAATGGGGGACTACGAGCAGTACTTC,CASGKGMGDYEQYF
TRBV30,TRBJ1-2,TRBD1,-,TGTGCCTGGGCGCGGACAGGGGCCCGGTATGGCTACACCTTC,CAWARTGARYGYTF
TRBV11-2,TRBJ2-1,-,-,TGTGCCAGCAGCCCCCGGCAGGCCGCCTACAATGAGCAGTTCTTC,CASSPRQAAYNEQFF
TRBV6-2/TRBV6-3,TRBJ1-1,-,-,TGTGCCAGCAGTCCAGGATACACTGAAGCTTTCTTT,CASSPGYTEAFF